This T cell receptor (beta chain) was captured by sequencing in a study of Graves' ophthalmopathy and Graves' hyperthyroidism. Findings and caveats of the study: Most expanded clonotypes from thyroid (those above 0.001 frequency) were also found in blood.

Diagnosis was based on clinical symptoms, serum thyroxine, TRAb, thyroid ultrasound and orbital computed tomography. This CDR3 region has 13 residues. V gave up 5 bases and J gave up 2 bases, with 9 bases separating them. This clonotype was counted ten times or more. Its antigen is as yet unknown. RNA transcripts were the template, and TCR beta CDR3 regions were amplified from them. Investigators did first-round RT-PCR with HTBI primers, then second-round multiplex PCR. Using its own MiXCR run on the multiplex PCR reads, TCRdb lists one record per CDR3 protein. The sample contains about 480,000 distinct CDR3 sequences, approximately 15% of which appear only once.

The material sequenced was blood. The J gene is TRBJ1-1, the V gene TRBV12-3 or TRBV12-4; maybe TRBD1 (5 bases). The TCR was taken from a woman aged 25 to 45 with Graves' ophthalmopathy. CDR3 protein: CASSGTDNTEAFF. Written as DNA, the CDR3 is TGTGCCAGCAGTGGGACCGACAACACTGAAGCTTTCTTT.